The next 21 T cell receptor beta chains were all read from a single sample in a study of T cell changes during pregnancy in multiple sclerosis. Sequencing used immunoSEQ multiplex PCR; TCRdb keeps in-frame clones, though not all of them. The sample has about 49,000 clones; 90% are singletons. The sample was peripheral blood, taken after pregnancy. The origin of the receptors is a female donor in good health, enrolled as a control in a pregnancy study.

The chain couples TRBV6-4 to TRBJ1-1; D gene unclear. The germline CDR1 and CDR2 sequences are MRHNA and SNTAGT. The length of the CDR3 is 15 residues. Trimming took 0 bases from V and 4 from J, leaving 12 bases between them. CDR3 residues: CASSDSAAGSTEAFF. CDR3 nucleotide sequence: TGTGCCAGCAGTGACTCAGCAGCGGGGAGCACTGAAGCTTTCTTT.

The V call is TRBV7-6, the J call TRBJ2-3; 15 bases are shared with TRBD2. CDR1 SGHVS and CDR2 FNYEAQ come from the germline V gene. The CDR3 consists of 19 residues. V shed 5 bases, J shed 4 bases, and the junction held 13 bases outside the gene matches. In DNA, the CDR3 is TGTGCCAGCAGCCTTGGACTAGCGGGGGGGATCGTCGGCGCAGATACGCAGTATTTT. Protein sequence: CASSLGLAGGIVGADTQYF. Looking up the rest from reference TRBV7-6 and TRBJ2-3 gives the full variable domain: GAGVSQSPRYKVTKRGQDVALRCDPISGHVSLYWYRQALGQGPEFLTYFNYEAQQDKSGLPNDRFSAERPEGSISTLTIQRTEQRDSAMYRCASSLGLAGGIVGADTQYFGPGTRLTVL.

This chain connects TRBV5-1 to TRBJ2-3, with D perhaps TRBD1 (6 bases). V lost 5 bases to trimming and J lost 1 base, with 17 bases between them. This CDR3 spans 16 amino acids. Germline V gives CDR1 SGHRS, CDR2 YFSETQ. CDR3 residues: CASSSVLGGRTDTQYF. DNA for the CDR3: TGCGCCAGCAGTTCGGTCCTAGGGGGACGCACAGATACGCAGTATTTT.

The chain recombines TRBV29-1 with TRBJ2-3; tentatively, D is TRBD1 (6 bases). This CDR3 contains 12 residues. The V gene lost 6 bases and the J gene lost 6 bases, with 13 bases spanning the gap. Germline V gene data show CDR1 as SQVTM and CDR2 as ANQGSEA. CDR3: CSVRQGPDTQYF. The CDR3 DNA follows: TGCAGCGTACGGCAGGGGCCCGATACGCAGTATTTT.

The genes are TRBV19 and TRBJ2-2; tentative D call: TRBD2 (6 bases). Germline values: CDR1 LNHDA, CDR2 SQIVND (reference sequence). Trimming pared 4 bases from V and 1 base from J, leaving 13 bases between. CDR3 size: 16 residues. The CDR3 nucleotides are TGTGCCAGTAGTAGCCGGAGGGAGATGAACACCGGGGAGCTGTTTTTT. Its translation is CASSSRREMNTGELFF.

The chain combines TRBV19 with TRBJ1-1; weak D call: TRBD1 (5 bases). The V end was cut by 3 bases, the J end by 11 bases, with 16 bases between. CDR3 size: 13 residues. Looked up from germline, CDR1 is LNHDA and CDR2 is SQIVND (reference sequence). The chain's CDR3 is CASSIVDSGRAFF. The CDR3 nucleotides are TGTGCCAGTAGTATCGTGGACTCAGGGAGGGCTTTCTTT.

This clone is labeled as medium-sized. The chain combines TRBV19 with TRBJ1-5; D is ambiguous. The CDR3 runs to 9 residues. Germline V gives CDR1 LNHDA, CDR2 SQIVND (reference sequence). V was cut by 8 bases and J by 10 bases, with 6 bases left in between. The CDR3 DNA reads as TGTGCCAGTCCCAAACCCCAGCATTTT. It yields the protein CASPKPQHF. The full variable domain, rest sourced from reference TRBV19 and TRBJ1-5, is DGGITQSPKYLFRKEGQNVTLSCEQNLNHDAMYWYRQDPGQGLRLIYYSQIVNDFQKGDIAEGYSVSREKKESFPLTVTSAQKNPTAFYLCASPKPQHFGDGTRLSIL.

Many counts were recorded for this clone. This chain connects TRBV6-4 to TRBJ1-6, with 7 bases matching TRBD1. Germline lookup yields CDR1 MRHNA and CDR2 SNTAGT. The V gene end was trimmed by 0 bases and the J gene end by 5 bases; junction bases not matched to a gene: 4. The CDR3 length is 16 residues. DNA of the CDR3: TGTGCCAGCAGTGACTCGAGGCAGGGGGATAATTCACCCCTCCACTTT. Its protein is CASSDSRQGDNSPLHF.

The rearrangement links TRBV9 to TRBJ2-5, with a weak D call TRBD1 (6 bases). The V gene lost 1 base and the J gene lost 4 bases, with 11 bases spanning the gap. The CDR3 consists of 14 residues. Germline V gene sequence: CDR1 SGDLS, CDR2 YYNGEE. The CDR3 nucleotides read TGTGCCAGCAGCGTACAGGGGAGCGGAGAGACCCAGTACTTC. It is translated as CASSVQGSGETQYF.

This clone was observed once. V is TRBV30 and J is TRBJ1-5; D is undetermined. CDR1 and CDR2 from the germline V gene are GTSNPN and SVGIG (reference sequence). V was clipped by 0 bases and J by 0 bases, with 9 bases between them. The CDR3 is 15 residues long. CDR3 in DNA: TGTGCCTGGAGTGTAGAGGGCACTAGCAATCAGCCCCAGCATTTT. Translating gives CAWSVEGTSNQPQHF.

This clone showed up just once. This rearrangement joins TRBV11-3 to TRBJ2-5; D is unclear. Trimming cost V 1 base and J 2 bases, with 11 bases left between them. This CDR3 contains 15 residues. CDR1 and CDR2 (germline): SGHNT, YENEEA. Here the CDR3 DNA reads TGTGCCAGCAGCTTAGCGTGGAGTGAGCAAGAGACCCAGTACTTC. Its protein is CASSLAWSEQETQYF.

The chain links TRBV5-1 to TRBJ2-3; 8 bases match TRBD1. This CDR3 comprises 16 residues. Trimming cost V 4 bases and J 3 bases; bases outside gene matches: 10. Germline V gene data show CDR1 as SGHRS and CDR2 as YFSETQ. CDR3 nucleotide sequence: TGCGCCAGCAGCCCCGGGACAGGAGGCCATACAGATACGCAGTATTTT. This codes for CASSPGTGGHTDTQYF.

The CDR3 region has the DNA TGTGCCAGCTCACAACAGGGAGATACTGAAGCTTTCTTT. Translated: CASSQQGDTEAFF. This rearrangement joins TRBV18 to TRBJ1-1; D is perhaps TRBD1 (6 bases). CDR1 KGHSH and CDR2 LQKENI come from the germline V gene. This CDR3 spans 13 amino acids. Trimming removed 4 bases at V and 5 bases at J, with 11 bases between.

The V and J genes are TRBV19 and TRBJ1-5; D is possibly TRBD1 (6 bases). The CDR3 totals 15 residues. Trimming stripped 7 bases from V and 6 bases from J, with 19 bases between. Germline CDR1 and CDR2: LNHDA and SQIVND (reference sequence). The CDR3 DNA reads as TGTGCCAGTATCTCGTTACAGGGTATGGGTCAGCCCCAGCATTTT. Residues: CASISLQGMGQPQHF.

This clone qualifies as medium-sized. The CDR3: CASSYSHGNTEAFF. The CDR3 bases are TGTGCCAGCAGTTACTCTCACGGGAACACTGAAGCTTTCTTT. The V and J genes are TRBV6-5 and TRBJ1-1; D gene uncertain. Germline loops: CDR1 MNHEY, CDR2 SVGAGI. CDR3 length: 14 residues. V lost 0 bases, J lost 1 base, and 6 bases lay in between.

This clone was seen a handful of times. The rearrangement links TRBV9 to TRBJ1-1; 8 nucleotides align to TRBD1. In germline, CDR1 is SGDLS, CDR2 YYNGEE. The CDR3 sequence is 15 residues long. The V segment lost 4 bases and the J segment 4 bases; nucleotides outside the gene matches: 9. The CDR3 DNA reads as TGTGCCAGCAGCCGTGAGCACAGGGGGACCACTGAAGCTTTCTTT. It specifies CASSREHRGTTEAFF.

The chain uses TRBV27 and TRBJ2-1, with 9 bases that match TRBD2. Germline trimming cut 4 bases from V and 4 bases from J; bases unmatched to any gene: 8. Germline V gene data show CDR1 as MNHEY and CDR2 as SMNVEV (reference sequence). This CDR3 has 16 residues. Written as DNA, the CDR3 is TGTGCCAGCAGTTCCCCGGGACTAGCAGCATACAATGAGCAGTTCTTC. Amino acids: CASSSPGLAAYNEQFF.

The chain employs TRBV13 and TRBJ2-7; 11 nucleotides match TRBD1. The V and J ends lost 4 bases and 4 bases, in that order; junction bases with no gene match: 3. The CDR3 extends over 14 amino acids. Germline lookup yields CDR1 PRHDT and CDR2 FYEKMQ (reference sequence). The CDR3 is CASSSGQGAYEQYF. In DNA form, the CDR3 reads TGTGCCAGCAGCTCCGGACAGGGGGCATACGAGCAGTACTTC.

The chain joins TRBV5-1 to TRBJ2-7, with 9 bases that match TRBD2. Per germline, CDR1 SGHRS and CDR2 YFSETQ. There are 14 residues in the CDR3. J was trimmed by 1 base and V by 1 base; bases with no gene match: 0. CDR3 region: CASSLSGGSYEQYF. CDR3 nucleotides: TGCGCCAGCAGCTTGAGCGGGGGGTCCTACGAGCAGTACTTC.

The chain carries TRBV7-8 and TRBJ2-2; D ambiguous. V lost 2 bases, J lost 7 bases, and 14 bases lay in between. The CDR3 contains 15 residues. Germline V gives CDR1 SGHVS, CDR2 FQNEAQ. The CDR3 loop reads CASSLNTRSGGELFF. In DNA form, the CDR3 reads TGTGCCAGCAGCTTAAACACCCGATCGGGCGGGGAGCTGTTTTTT. The whole variable domain, filled in from reference TRBV7-8 and TRBJ2-2, reads GAGVSQSPRYKVAKRGQDVALRCDPISGHVSLFWYQQALGQGPEFLTYFQNEAQLDKSGLPSDRFFAERPEGSVSTLKIQRTQQEDSAVYLCASSLNTRSGGELFFGEGSRLTVL.

The gene calls are TRBV19 and TRBJ2-7; the match to TRBD1 covers 7 bases. The CDR3 extends over 16 amino acids. Germline lookup yields CDR1 LNHDA and CDR2 SQIVND (reference sequence). Trimming cost V 4 bases and J 7 bases; bases outside gene matches: 16. CDR3 region: CASSTTLGQRATEQYF. The CDR3 region has the DNA TGTGCCAGTAGTACTACCCTGGGACAGCGAGCTACGGAGCAGTACTTC.